The 10 T cell receptor beta chains in this list originate from one sample, sequenced in a study of OX40 agonist ivuxolimab in advanced cancers. Library prep was done by the immunoSEQ multiplex PCR assay. TCRdb obtained this table from immuneACCESS and retained in-frame rearrangements with V and J assigned. These tables miss some clones; where compared with another copy, unresolved V genes account for less than half of the shortfall, and the remainder is unexplained. Recorded for this sample are about 31,000 clones; less than 90% of them occurred a single time. 31% of the sample rests with the top ten. This specimen consisted of CD4+ or CD8+ T cells sorted from blood, obtained in a trial of the OX40 agonist ivuxolimab. The receptors come from an adult with an advanced solid tumor such as melanoma, head and neck, liver or kidney cancer.

V usage is TRBV7-2 and J usage is TRBJ2-3; TRBD1 aligns across 10 bases. The V gene end was trimmed by 2 bases and the J gene end by 1 base; junction bases not matched to a gene: 6. CDR3 length: 17 amino acids. Germline loops: CDR1 SGHTA, CDR2 FQGNSA. Here the CDR3 reads CASSLKPGTGGTDTQYF. The CDR3 bases are TGTGCCAGCAGCTTAAAACCCGGGACAGGGGGCACAGATACGCAGTATTTT. Variable domain in full (rest from reference TRBV7-2 and TRBJ2-3): GAGVSQSPSNKVTEKGKDVELRCDPISGHTALYWYRQSLGQGLEFLIYFQGNSAPDKSGLPSDRFSAERTGGSVSTLTIQRTQQEDSAVYLCASSLKPGTGGTDTQYFGPGTRLTVL.

The V call is TRBV19, the J call TRBJ1-1; 11 bases fit TRBD1. The germline gives CDR1 LNHDA, CDR2 SQIVND (reference sequence). With 6 bases clipped from V and 3 bases from J, the junction kept 3 bases outside the gene matches. The CDR3 contains 14 residues. In DNA form, the CDR3 reads TGTGCCAGTAGGCGGGACAGGGGGGACACTGAAGCTTTCTTT. Protein product: CASRRDRGDTEAFF. Using reference TRBV19 and TRBJ1-1 for the parts outside the CDR3, the full variable domain is DGGITQSPKYLFRKEGQNVTLSCEQNLNHDAMYWYRQDPGQGLRLIYYSQIVNDFQKGDIAEGYSVSREKKESFPLTVTSAQKNPTAFYLCASRRDRGDTEAFFGQGTRLTVV.

The chain joins TRBV15 to TRBJ1-1; the D is unclear. Trimming removed 2 bases at V and 4 bases at J, with 11 bases between. Germline V lookup: CDR1 LNHNV, CDR2 YYDKDF (reference sequence). The CDR3 has 14 residues. CDR3 nucleotide sequence: TGTGCCACCAGCAGACCAGACGGGGTCACTGAAGCTTTCTTT. This translates into CATSRPDGVTEAFF.

This rearrangement joins TRBV28 to TRBJ2-7, with D perhaps TRBD2 (6 bases). The length of the CDR3 is 13 residues. The germline V and J ends were trimmed by 3 bases and 6 bases, with 12 bases remaining between them. Germline assignment: CDR1 MDHEN and CDR2 SYDVKM. This chain's CDR3 is CASSLTSSAEQYF. CDR3 sequence (DNA): TGTGCCAGCAGTTTGACTAGTTCGGCCGAGCAGTACTTC.

This clone has a single count. The chain employs TRBV7-9 and TRBJ1-1, with TRBD1 matching 8 bases. Germline V gene sequence: CDR1 SEHNR, CDR2 FQNEAQ (reference sequence). The CDR3 consists of 19 residues. V shed 5 bases and J 3 bases; nucleotides not matched to a gene: 20. CDR3 in amino acids: CASSGEIGTGDLRDTEAFF. CDR3 nucleotide sequence: TGTGCCAGCAGCGGAGAGATTGGGACAGGAGATTTGAGGGACACTGAAGCTTTCTTT.

The V call is TRBV5-7, the J call TRBJ2-5; 12 nucleotides line up with TRBD2. TRBV5-7 is reported as an ORF; its role is uncertain. CDR3 length: 16 residues. V lost 4 bases to trimming and J lost 1 base; unmatched junction nucleotides: 5. DNA of the CDR3: TGTGCCAGCAGCAACCTAGCGGGAGGGACCCAAGAGACCCAGTACTTC. Encoded protein: CASSNLAGGTQETQYF.

This rearrangement joins TRBV5-6 to TRBJ2-7, with D tentatively TRBD2 (6 bases). In germline, CDR1 is SGHDT, CDR2 YYEEEE. The V end lost 5 bases, the J end lost 0 bases, and 24 bases lay between the germline ends. This CDR3 region has 18 residues. The CDR3 region has the DNA TGTGCCAGCAGGGCGGGACGGCGGGACGCGGTAAGCTCCTACGAGCAGTACTTC. As protein: CASRAGRRDAVSSYEQYF. The full variable domain, with the rest looked up from reference TRBV5-6 and TRBJ2-7, is DAGVTQSPTHLIKTRGQQVTLRCSPKSGHDTVSWYQQALGQGPQFIFQYYEEEERQRGNFPDRFSGHQFPNYSSELNVNALLLGDSALYLCASRAGRRDAVSSYEQYFGPGTRLTVT.

This sequence joins TRBV7-3 and TRBJ2-1; D may be TRBD1 (5 bases). Trimming took 2 bases from V and 4 from J, leaving 12 bases between them. CDR3 length: 15 amino acids. Germline V gene sequence: CDR1 SGHTA, CDR2 FQGTGA. CDR3: CASSLAGRVYNEQFF. In DNA, the CDR3 is TGTGCCAGCAGCTTAGCCGGCAGGGTTTACAATGAGCAGTTCTTC.

The rearrangement joins TRBV5-1 to TRBJ1-3, with 8 bases aligning to TRBD1. Trimming removed 0 bases from V and 1 base from J; junction bases left unmatched: 3. The germline V gene encodes CDR1 SGHRS and CDR2 YFSETQ. There are 16 residues in the CDR3. The CDR3 nucleotides read TGCGCCAGCAGCTTGGCAGGACAGGGTTCTGGAAACACCATATATTTT. It translates to CASSLAGQGSGNTIYF. Filled out from reference TRBV5-1 and TRBJ1-3, the complete variable domain reads KAGVTQTPRYLIKTRGQQVTLSCSPISGHRSVSWYQQTPGQGLQFLFEYFSETQRNKGNFPGRFSGRQFSNSRSEMNVSTLELGDSALYLCASSLAGQGSGNTIYFGEGSWLTVV.

The chain uses TRBV12-2 and TRBJ1-4; the table gives TRBD1 as D, unverified against the DNA. TRBV12-2 is tagged as a pseudogene. The CDR3 length is 15 residues. CDR3 protein: CASRPSGQHNEKLFF. CDR3 DNA: TGTGCAAGTCGACCCTCGGGACAGCATAATGAAAAACTGTTTTTT.